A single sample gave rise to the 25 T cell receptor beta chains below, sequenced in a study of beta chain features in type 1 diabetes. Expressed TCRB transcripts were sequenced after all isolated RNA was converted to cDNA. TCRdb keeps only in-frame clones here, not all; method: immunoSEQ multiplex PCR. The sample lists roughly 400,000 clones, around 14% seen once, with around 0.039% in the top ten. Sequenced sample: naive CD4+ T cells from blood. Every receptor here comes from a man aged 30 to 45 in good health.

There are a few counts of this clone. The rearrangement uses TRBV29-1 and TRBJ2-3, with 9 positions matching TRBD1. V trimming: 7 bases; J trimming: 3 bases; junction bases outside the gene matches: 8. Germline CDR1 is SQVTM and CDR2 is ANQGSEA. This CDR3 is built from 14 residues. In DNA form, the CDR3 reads TGCAGCGCCTCGGTGGGACAGGGAACAGATACGCAGTATTTT. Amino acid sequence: CSASVGQGTDTQYF.

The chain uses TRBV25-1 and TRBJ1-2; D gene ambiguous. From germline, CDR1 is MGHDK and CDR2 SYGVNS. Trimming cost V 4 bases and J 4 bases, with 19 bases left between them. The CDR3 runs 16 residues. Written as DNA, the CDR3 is TGTGCCAGCAGTGCACTTAAAGGGAGGATTGGCTATGGCTACACCTTC. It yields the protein CASSALKGRIGYGYTF.

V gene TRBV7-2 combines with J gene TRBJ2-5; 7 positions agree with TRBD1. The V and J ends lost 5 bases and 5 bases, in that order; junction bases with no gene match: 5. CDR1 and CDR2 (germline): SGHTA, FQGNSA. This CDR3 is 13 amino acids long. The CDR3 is CASSRQGWETQYF. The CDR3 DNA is TGTGCCAGCAGCCGACAGGGTTGGGAGACCCAGTACTTC.

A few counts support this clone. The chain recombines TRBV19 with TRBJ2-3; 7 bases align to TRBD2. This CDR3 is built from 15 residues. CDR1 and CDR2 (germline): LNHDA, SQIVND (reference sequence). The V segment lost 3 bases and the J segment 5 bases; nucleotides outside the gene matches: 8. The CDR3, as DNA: TGTGCCAGTAGTATTTTTGGGACTACTCAAGATACGCAGTATTTT. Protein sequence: CASSIFGTTQDTQYF.

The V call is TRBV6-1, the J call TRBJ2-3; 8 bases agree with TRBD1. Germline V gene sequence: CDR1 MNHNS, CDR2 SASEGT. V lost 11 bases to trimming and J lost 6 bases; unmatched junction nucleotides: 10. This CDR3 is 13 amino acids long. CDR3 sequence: CACRQGAGDTQYF. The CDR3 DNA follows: TGTGCCTGTAGGCAGGGGGCTGGGGATACGCAGTATTTT.

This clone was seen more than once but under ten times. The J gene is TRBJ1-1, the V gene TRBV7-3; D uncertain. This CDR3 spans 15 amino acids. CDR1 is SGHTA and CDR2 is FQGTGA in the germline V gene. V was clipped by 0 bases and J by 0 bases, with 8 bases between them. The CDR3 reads CASSLTGSMNTEAFF. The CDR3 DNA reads TGTGCCAGCAGCTTAACGGGTTCTATGAACACTGAAGCTTTCTTT.

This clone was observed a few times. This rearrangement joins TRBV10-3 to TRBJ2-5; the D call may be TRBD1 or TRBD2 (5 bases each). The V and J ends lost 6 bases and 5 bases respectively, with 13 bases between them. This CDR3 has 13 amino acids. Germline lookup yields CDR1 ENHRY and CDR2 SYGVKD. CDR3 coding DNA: TGTGCCATCAGCGCATCTGGGACGGAGACCCAGTACTTC. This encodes CAISASGTETQYF.

CDR3: CASSTPGQGSYEQYF. CDR3 DNA: TGTGCCAGCAGCACCCCGGGACAGGGTTCCTACGAGCAGTACTTC. The J gene is TRBJ2-7, the V gene TRBV5-6; 9 positions match TRBD1. The CDR3 is 15 residues long. V dropped 4 bases and J dropped 1; count of bases not matched to a gene: 6. Germline CDR1 and CDR2: SGHDT and YYEEEE. Looking up the rest from reference TRBV5-6 and TRBJ2-7 gives the full variable domain: DAGVTQSPTHLIKTRGQQVTLRCSPKSGHDTVSWYQQALGQGPQFIFQYYEEEERQRGNFPDRFSGHQFPNYSSELNVNALLLGDSALYLCASSTPGQGSYEQYFGPGTRLTVT.

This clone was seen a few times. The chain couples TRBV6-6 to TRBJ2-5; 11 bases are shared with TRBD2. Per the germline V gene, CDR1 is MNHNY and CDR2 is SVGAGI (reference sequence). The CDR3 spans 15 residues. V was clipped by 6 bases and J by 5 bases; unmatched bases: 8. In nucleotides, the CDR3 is TGTGCCAGCAGCTCCTCACTAGCGGGGGCGGAGACCCAGTACTTC. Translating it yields CASSSSLAGAETQYF.

The CDR3 sequence is CATSRAPRTGNTIYF. In DNA, the CDR3 is TGTGCCACCAGCAGAGCCCCGAGGACGGGAAACACCATATATTTT. The V gene is TRBV15, the J gene TRBJ1-3; D unresolved. V was trimmed by 1 base and J by 4 bases, leaving 11 bases between them. CDR1 and CDR2 from the germline V gene are LNHNV and YYDKDF (reference sequence). The CDR3 is 15 amino acids.

CDR3 bases: TGTGCCAGCAGTGATTTCCCCACAGGGCTGGGAGCCGGGGCCAACGTCCTGACTTTC. Protein sequence: CASSDFPTGLGAGANVLTF. The chain is built from TRBV6-4 and TRBJ2-6; D might be TRBD1 (6 bases). This CDR3 has 19 residues. Germline V gene data show CDR1 as MRHNA and CDR2 as SNTAGT. Trimming cost V 3 bases and J 4 bases, with 22 bases left between them.

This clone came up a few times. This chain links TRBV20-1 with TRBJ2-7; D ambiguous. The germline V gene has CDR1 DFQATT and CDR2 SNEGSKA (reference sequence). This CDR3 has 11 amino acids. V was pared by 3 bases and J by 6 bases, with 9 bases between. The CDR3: CSASLGSEQYF. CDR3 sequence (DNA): TGCAGTGCTAGTTTAGGTTCCGAGCAGTACTTC.

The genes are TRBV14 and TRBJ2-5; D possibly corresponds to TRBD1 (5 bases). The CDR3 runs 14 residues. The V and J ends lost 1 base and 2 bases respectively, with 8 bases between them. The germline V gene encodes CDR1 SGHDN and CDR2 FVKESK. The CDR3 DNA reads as TGTGCCAGCAGCCAAGTAAGGGGTCAAGAGACCCAGTACTTC. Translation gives CASSQVRGQETQYF.

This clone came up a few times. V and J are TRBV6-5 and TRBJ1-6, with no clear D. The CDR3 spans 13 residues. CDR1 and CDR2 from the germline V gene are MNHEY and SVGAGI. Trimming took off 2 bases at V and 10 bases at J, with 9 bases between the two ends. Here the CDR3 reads CASSYVSGSPLHF. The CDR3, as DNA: TGTGCCAGCAGTTACGTGTCGGGGTCACCCCTCCACTTT.

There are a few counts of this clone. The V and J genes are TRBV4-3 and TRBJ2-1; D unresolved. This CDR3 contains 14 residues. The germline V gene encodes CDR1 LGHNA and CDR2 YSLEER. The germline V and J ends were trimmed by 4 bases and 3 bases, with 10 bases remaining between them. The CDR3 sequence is CASSPLKSYNEQFF. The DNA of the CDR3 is TGCGCCAGCAGCCCCCTCAAGAGCTACAATGAGCAGTTCTTC.

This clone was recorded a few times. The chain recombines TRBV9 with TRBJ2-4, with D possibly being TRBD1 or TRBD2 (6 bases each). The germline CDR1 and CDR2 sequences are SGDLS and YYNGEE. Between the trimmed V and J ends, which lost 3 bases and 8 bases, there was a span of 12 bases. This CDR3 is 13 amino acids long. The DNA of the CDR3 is TGTGCCAGCAGCGCGTCAGGGGAGGACATTCAGTACTTC. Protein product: CASSASGEDIQYF. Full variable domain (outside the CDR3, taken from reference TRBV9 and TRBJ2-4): DSGVTQTPKHLITATGQRVTLRCSPRSGDLSVYWYQQSLDQGLQFLIQYYNGEERAKGNILERFSAQQFPDLHSELNLSSLELGDSALYFCASSASGEDIQYFGAGTRLSVL.

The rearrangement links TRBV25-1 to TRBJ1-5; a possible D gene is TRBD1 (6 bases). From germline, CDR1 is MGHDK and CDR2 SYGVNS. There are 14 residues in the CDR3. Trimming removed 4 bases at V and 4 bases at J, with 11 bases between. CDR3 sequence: CASSGLGANQPQHF. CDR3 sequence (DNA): TGTGCCAGCAGTGGATTGGGGGCTAATCAGCCCCAGCATTTT.

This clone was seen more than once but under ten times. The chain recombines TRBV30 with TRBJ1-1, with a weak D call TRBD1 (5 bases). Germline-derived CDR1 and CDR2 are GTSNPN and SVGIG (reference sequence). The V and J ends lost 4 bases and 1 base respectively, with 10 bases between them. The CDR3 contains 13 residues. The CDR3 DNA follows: TGTGCCTGGACCGGGACGGGGAACACTGAAGCTTTCTTT. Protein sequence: CAWTGTGNTEAFF.

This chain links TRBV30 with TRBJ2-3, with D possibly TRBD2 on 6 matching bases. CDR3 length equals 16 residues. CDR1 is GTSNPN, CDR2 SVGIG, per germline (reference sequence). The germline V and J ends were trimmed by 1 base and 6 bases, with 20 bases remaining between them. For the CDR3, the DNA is TGTGCCTGGAGTGCAAAACTTCAAGCGGGTACTGATACGCAGTATTTT. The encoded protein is CAWSAKLQAGTDTQYF.

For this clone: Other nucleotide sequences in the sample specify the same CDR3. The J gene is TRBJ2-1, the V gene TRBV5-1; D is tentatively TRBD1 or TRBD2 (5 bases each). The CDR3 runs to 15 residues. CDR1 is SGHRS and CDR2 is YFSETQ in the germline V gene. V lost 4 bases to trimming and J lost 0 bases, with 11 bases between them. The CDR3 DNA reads TGCGCCAGCAGCGCGGGTGGGGGCTCCTACAATGAGCAGTTCTTC. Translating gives CASSAGGGSYNEQFF.

The CDR3 here is CASSFRTDPQETQYF. CDR3 nucleotides: TGTGCCAGCAGCTTTCGCACGGACCCGCAAGAGACCCAGTACTTC. The V call is TRBV11-2, the J call TRBJ2-5; D is ambiguous. This CDR3 contains 15 residues. CDR1 is SGHAT, CDR2 FQNNGV, per germline. V lost 3 bases and J 2 bases, leaving 13 bases between the germline ends.

DNA for the CDR3: TGTGCCACCAGCCAGCCGTTCAGTGATACGCAGTATTTT. It translates to CATSQPFSDTQYF. This sequence joins TRBV15 and TRBJ2-3; unclear D gene. CDR1 is LNHNV, CDR2 YYDKDF, per germline (reference sequence). The V end was cut by 5 bases, the J end by 6 bases, with 12 bases between. This CDR3 is 13 amino acids long.

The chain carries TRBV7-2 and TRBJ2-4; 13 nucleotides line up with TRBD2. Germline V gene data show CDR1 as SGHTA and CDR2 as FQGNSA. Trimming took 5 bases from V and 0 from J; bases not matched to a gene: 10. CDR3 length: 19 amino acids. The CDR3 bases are TGTGCCAGCAGCCCCCTACTAGCGGGGGGGCTCCTAGCCAAAAACATTCAGTACTTC. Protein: CASSPLLAGGLLAKNIQYF.

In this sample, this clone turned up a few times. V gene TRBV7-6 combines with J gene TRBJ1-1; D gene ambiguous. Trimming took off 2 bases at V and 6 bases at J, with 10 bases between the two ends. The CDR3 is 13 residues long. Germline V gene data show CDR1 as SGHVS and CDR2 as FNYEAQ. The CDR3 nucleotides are TGTGCCAGCAGCTTAATGTCCCGAGCTGAAGCTTTCTTT. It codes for CASSLMSRAEAFF. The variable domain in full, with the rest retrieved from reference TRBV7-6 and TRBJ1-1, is GAGVSQSPRYKVTKRGQDVALRCDPISGHVSLYWYRQALGQGPEFLTYFNYEAQQDKSGLPNDRFSAERPEGSISTLTIQRTEQRDSAMYRCASSLMSRAEAFFGQGTRLTVV.

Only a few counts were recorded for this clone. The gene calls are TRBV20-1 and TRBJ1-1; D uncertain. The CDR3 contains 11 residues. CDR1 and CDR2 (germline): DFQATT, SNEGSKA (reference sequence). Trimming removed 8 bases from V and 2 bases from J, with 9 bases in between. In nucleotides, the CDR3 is TGCAGTCCATCAGTAAACACTGAAGCTTTCTTT. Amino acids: CSPSVNTEAFF.